The 31 T cell receptor beta chains below come from one sample, sequenced in a study of blood T cell repertoires in COVID-19. Using immunoSEQ multiplex PCR, the repertoire was profiled, and TCRdb retains in-frame clones only, with some absent. The data hold approximately 450,000 clones, with 85% to 90% observed a single time. Sequencing input: PBMCs or T cells enriched from blood (not recorded which). The receptors come from a man aged 25-40 years who had recovered from COVID-19.

The V and J genes are TRBV7-9 and TRBJ2-7; D is unclear. The CDR3 is made up of 13 amino acids. V dropped 5 bases and J dropped 2 bases, with 10 bases sitting between them. Germline-derived CDR1 and CDR2 are SEHNR and FQNEAQ (reference sequence). CDR3 sequence (DNA): TGTGCCAGCAGCCCTCCCCAGGCCTACGAGCAGTACTTC. It is translated as CASSPPQAYEQYF.

The chain links TRBV19 to TRBJ2-2; TRBD1 is a possible D gene (5 bases). From germline, CDR1 is LNHDA and CDR2 SQIVND (reference sequence). V lost 7 bases and J 3 bases, leaving 9 bases between the germline ends. The CDR3 contains 13 residues. The CDR3 loop is CASNKQDTGELFF. CDR3 bases: TGTGCCAGTAATAAACAGGACACCGGGGAGCTGTTTTTT.

The rearrangement joins TRBV7-9 to TRBJ1-4; tentative D call: TRBD1 (6 bases). The CDR3 loop spans 12 amino acids. The V end was cut by 2 bases, the J end by 13 bases, with 11 bases between. The germline V gene encodes CDR1 SEHNR and CDR2 FQNEAQ (reference sequence). CDR3: CASSLSEGGLFF. CDR3 in DNA: TGTGCCAGCAGCTTATCGGAAGGGGGACTGTTTTTT.

Turning to this clone: One junction end disagrees with the germline gene, perhaps due to a read error. The CDR3 sequence is CAISEGTVDHF. In DNA, the CDR3 is TGTGCCATCAGTGAGGGGACTGTGGACCACTTC. The genes are TRBV10-3 and TRBJ2-7; a weak D match, TRBD2 (6 bases). The CDR3 length is 11 residues. Germline CDR1 and CDR2: ENHRY and SYGVKD.

The J gene is TRBJ2-5, the V gene TRBV7-9, with D possibly being TRBD1 (5 bases). V was pared by 4 bases and J by 7 bases, with 16 bases between. The CDR3 totals 14 residues. Germline V CDR1 and CDR2: SEHNR, FQNEAQ (reference sequence). This chain's CDR3 is CASSSPGQLVTQYF. The CDR3 nucleotides are TGTGCCAGCAGCTCCCCAGGGCAGTTGGTGACCCAGTACTTC.

The V and J genes are TRBV29-1 and TRBJ1-5, with D perhaps matching TRBD1 (5 bases). The CDR3 has 13 amino acids. Germline-derived CDR1 and CDR2 are SQVTM and ANQGSEA. The germline V and J ends were trimmed by 5 bases and 0 bases, with 8 bases remaining between them. CDR3 sequence (DNA): TGCAGCGTTAGGGGCAATAGCAATCAGCCCCAGCATTTT. The encoded protein is CSVRGNSNQPQHF.

The chain has TRBV27 and TRBJ2-6; 8 nucleotides match TRBD2. Unmatched junction bases numbered 10, after V lost 7 bases and J lost 2 bases. Germline V gene sequence: CDR1 MNHEY, CDR2 SMNVEV (reference sequence). This CDR3 contains 17 residues. CDR3 loop: CASTGGQGSPGANVLTF. CDR3 in DNA: TGTGCCAGCACGGGGGGGCAGGGATCCCCTGGGGCCAACGTCCTGACTTTC.

This chain uses TRBV5-4 with TRBJ1-2; D is perhaps TRBD1 (6 bases). The CDR3 spans 14 residues. Deletions cut 4 bases from V and 4 bases from J, with 14 bases between. Germline CDR1 SGHNT, CDR2 YYREEE (reference sequence). The CDR3 nucleotides are TGTGCCAGCAGCCCTCGGACAGAGATCTATGGCTACACCTTC. It codes for CASSPRTEIYGYTF.

The rearrangement links TRBV5-5 to TRBJ2-1, with TRBD2 identical over 8 bases. This CDR3 spans 15 amino acids. Trimming cost V 1 base and J 9 bases; bases outside gene matches: 9. CDR1 SGHKS and CDR2 YYEKEE come from the germline V gene (reference sequence). This chain's CDR3 is CASSLPSGPWSEQFF. DNA for the CDR3: TGTGCCAGCAGCTTGCCTAGCGGGCCCTGGAGTGAGCAGTTCTTC.

The rearrangement uses TRBV29-1 and TRBJ2-1; weak D call: TRBD2 (5 bases). The CDR3 spans 13 residues. The germline V gene has CDR1 SQVTM and CDR2 ANQGSEA. Deletions cut 5 bases from V and 0 bases from J, with 8 bases between. CDR3 protein: CSVNGLSYNEQFF. In DNA form, the CDR3 reads TGCAGCGTTAATGGACTCTCCTACAATGAGCAGTTCTTC.

The CDR3 reads CSVERRGARSLGYTF. The CDR3, as DNA: TGCAGCGTTGAAAGGCGGGGGGCGCGGTCACTCGGCTACACCTTC. The chain recombines TRBV29-1 with TRBJ1-2; weak D call: TRBD1 (6 bases). Trimming stripped 2 bases from V and 8 bases from J, with 21 bases between. The CDR3 loop spans 15 amino acids. Germline V gives CDR1 SQVTM, CDR2 ANQGSEA. The full variable domain, its missing parts supplied by reference TRBV29-1 and TRBJ1-2, is SAVISQKPSRDICQRGTSLTIQCQVDSQVTMMFWYRQQPGQSLTLIATANQGSEATYESGFVIDKFPISRPNLTFSTLTVSNMSPEDSSIYLCSVERRGARSLGYTFGSGTRLTVV.

This chain uses TRBV7-9 with TRBJ2-5, with D perhaps TRBD1 (5 bases). Germline CDR1 and CDR2: SEHNR and FQNEAQ (reference sequence). The CDR3 has 13 amino acids. Deletions cut 5 bases from V and 1 base from J, with 8 bases between. DNA of the CDR3: TGTGCCAGCAGCCCCGACAGCCAAGAGACCCAGTACTTC. Encoded protein: CASSPDSQETQYF.

The CDR3 is CASIAIQGTGNTIYF. The DNA of the CDR3 is TGTGCCAGTATCGCTATCCAGGGTACTGGAAACACCATATATTTT. The chain recombines TRBV19 with TRBJ1-3; possibly TRBD1 for D (5 bases). Germline CDR1 LNHDA, CDR2 SQIVND (reference sequence). The V gene lost 7 bases and the J gene lost 2 bases, with 15 bases spanning the gap. The length of the CDR3 is 15 residues.

The chain employs TRBV20-1 and TRBJ1-1, with D unclear. The CDR3 runs to 11 residues. In germline, CDR1 is DFQATT, CDR2 SNEGSKA (reference sequence). The V end lost 6 bases, the J end lost 5 bases, and 10 bases lay between the germline ends. The CDR3 DNA is TGCAGTGCGGATCGCGGGACTGAAGCTTTCTTT. This translates into CSADRGTEAFF.

The V call is TRBV11-2, the J call TRBJ2-7; 8 bases are a match to TRBD1. With V trimmed by 2 bases and J by 3 bases, 6 bases remained unmatched. Germline V lookup: CDR1 SGHAT, CDR2 FQNNGV. This CDR3 spans 15 amino acids. The CDR3 region has the DNA TGTGCCAGCAGCTTAATGACAGGGGCGTACTACGAGCAGTACTTC. Its translation is CASSLMTGAYYEQYF.

The J gene is TRBJ2-7, the V gene TRBV27; 11 bases are a match to TRBD1. CDR3 size: 15 residues. The germline gives CDR1 MNHEY, CDR2 SMNVEV (reference sequence). V gave up 0 bases and J gave up 5 bases; unmatched junction bases: 3. The CDR3 is CASSLSRTGGNEQYF. Here the CDR3 DNA reads TGTGCCAGCAGTTTATCGAGGACAGGGGGCAACGAGCAGTACTTC.

CDR3 sequence: CASSELTHEFF. CDR3 nucleotides: TGTGCCAGCAGTGAATTGACTCACGAGTTCTTC. This rearrangement joins TRBV2 to TRBJ2-1; no firm D call. V was clipped by 2 bases and J by 14 bases, with 10 bases between them. The CDR3 has 11 residues. CDR1 and CDR2 from the germline V gene are SNHLY and FYNNEI.

V and J are TRBV7-9 and TRBJ2-7; D is perhaps TRBD1 (6 bases). V gave up 3 bases and J gave up 0 bases, with 12 bases separating them. The CDR3 spans 15 residues. The germline CDR1 and CDR2 sequences are SEHNR and FQNEAQ (reference sequence). CDR3 sequence reads: CASSLGATDSYEQYF. CDR3 DNA: TGTGCCAGCAGCTTGGGGGCTACAGACTCCTACGAGCAGTACTTC.

The chain is built from TRBV6-5 and TRBJ1-6, with D possibly TRBD1 on 6 matching bases. With 8 bases removed from V and 5 bases from J, the gap between germline ends came to 10 bases. The CDR3 is made up of 13 amino acids. Germline lookup yields CDR1 MNHEY and CDR2 SVGAGI. The CDR3, as DNA: TGTGCCAGCCATTACAGGGATAATTCACCCCTCCACTTT. Protein product: CASHYRDNSPLHF.

The chain recombines TRBV19 with TRBJ1-6; D ambiguous. This CDR3 comprises 17 residues. Germline values: CDR1 LNHDA, CDR2 SQIVND (reference sequence). The V gene lost 6 bases and the J gene lost 0 bases, with 15 bases spanning the gap. In nucleotides, the CDR3 is TGTGCCAGTAGGCCCGATCAGAGGAGCTCCTATAATTCACCCCTCCACTTT. Translated: CASRPDQRSSYNSPLHF. Drawing the rest from reference TRBV19 and TRBJ1-6, the complete variable domain is DGGITQSPKYLFRKEGQNVTLSCEQNLNHDAMYWYRQDPGQGLRLIYYSQIVNDFQKGDIAEGYSVSREKKESFPLTVTSAQKNPTAFYLCASRPDQRSSYNSPLHFGNGTRLTVT.

The chain joins TRBV30 to TRBJ2-2; 7 bases align to TRBD1. Germline V gives CDR1 GTSNPN, CDR2 SVGIG (reference sequence). CDR3 length equals 16 residues. Losses at the gene ends were 4 bases for V and 1 base for J; bases not matched to a gene: 9. CDR3 coding DNA: TGTGCCTGGAAGGCTGGCAGGGGGAGGAACACCGGGGAGCTGTTTTTT. Protein product: CAWKAGRGRNTGELFF.

The rearrangement links TRBV3-1 (or the pseudogene TRBV3-2) to TRBJ1-1, with TRBD1 as a possible D gene (6 bases). The CDR3 is made up of 14 amino acids. Trimming stripped 3 bases from V and 5 bases from J, with 13 bases between. The V gene's germline CDR1 is LGHDT and CDR2 YNNKEL (reference sequence). The CDR3 protein is CASSHGGLGTEAFF. CDR3 nucleotides: TGTGCCAGCAGCCATGGGGGCCTTGGTACTGAAGCTTTCTTT.

The chain recombines TRBV6-5 with TRBJ1-6; 7 positions agree with TRBD1. Germline V gene sequence: CDR1 MNHEY, CDR2 SVGAGI. Unmatched junction bases numbered 5, after V lost 5 bases and J lost 7 bases. This CDR3 spans 14 amino acids. The CDR3 is CASSQDRLNSPLHF. CDR3 DNA: TGTGCCAGCAGTCAGGACAGGCTAAATTCACCCCTCCACTTT.

This clone was counted a few times. This chain connects TRBV27 to TRBJ2-7, with a tentative D call TRBD1 (5 bases). CDR1 and CDR2 from the germline V gene are MNHEY and SMNVEV (reference sequence). CDR3 length: 14 residues. Trimming pared 3 bases from V and 3 bases from J, leaving 12 bases between. DNA of the CDR3: TGTGCCAGCAGTTTTCAGGGCGAAGTCTACGAGCAGTACTTC. Encoded protein: CASSFQGEVYEQYF.

The V and J genes are TRBV13 and TRBJ1-2; D gene unclear. Germline CDR1 PRHDT, CDR2 FYEKMQ (reference sequence). The CDR3 length is 14 residues. V was clipped by 5 bases and J by 8 bases, with 18 bases between them. The CDR3 DNA reads TGTGCCAGCAGCCCCGCGTACGAGGGTGGCGGCTACACCTTC. It yields the protein CASSPAYEGGGYTF.

Worth noting for this clone: The same CDR3 also results from other DNA sequences found in this sample. The J gene is TRBJ2-1, the V gene TRBV12-3 or TRBV12-4, with D possibly being TRBD1 (5 bases). This CDR3 comprises 12 residues. The germline V and J ends were trimmed by 6 bases and 9 bases, with 12 bases remaining between them. DNA of the CDR3: TGTGCCAGCAGCCCTCAAAGGGGTGAGCAGTTCTTC. This gives the protein CASSPQRGEQFF.

This clone was seen repeatedly, ten times or more. The CDR3 sequence is CFGSGRRETQYF. DNA of the CDR3: TGTTTCGGGAGCGGACGTAGGGAGACCCAGTACTTC. The chain uses TRBV7-3 and TRBJ2-5, with a weak D call TRBD2 (6 bases). The CDR3 extends over 12 amino acids. CDR1 and CDR2 from the germline V gene are SGHTA and FQGTGA.

This chain links TRBV5-8 with TRBJ2-3, with 7 positions matching TRBD1. The CDR3 consists of 15 residues. Germline V gene lookup returns CDR1 SGHTS and CDR2 YDEGEE. Trimming removed 1 base from V and 5 bases from J; junction bases left unmatched: 7. CDR3 loop: CASSLQGDYLDTQYF. Written as DNA, the CDR3 is TGTGCCAGCAGCTTGCAGGGGGATTATTTAGATACGCAGTATTTT.

This clone was picked up one time. The J gene is TRBJ2-7, the V gene TRBV21-1; whether TRBD1, the table's D call, matches the DNA was not checked. TRBV21-1 is an annotated pseudogene. The CDR3 sequence is 15 residues long. CDR3: CASRTPGQDSDEQYF. In DNA form, the CDR3 reads TGTGCCAGCAGAACACCGGGACAGGACTCGGACGAGCAGTACTTC.

The chain combines TRBV3-1 (or the pseudogene TRBV3-2) with TRBJ1-2, with 10 bases that match TRBD1. Looked up from germline, CDR1 is LGHDT and CDR2 is YNNKEL (reference sequence). This CDR3 contains 17 residues. Trimming removed 4 bases from V and 3 bases from J; junction bases left unmatched: 11. For the CDR3, the DNA is TGTGCCAGCAGCCGCAGTCCCGGGACAGGGGATGACTATGGCTACACCTTC. It codes for CASSRSPGTGDDYGYTF.

V usage is TRBV30 and J usage is TRBJ2-7; maybe TRBD2 (6 bases). V shed 0 bases and J shed 3 bases, with 15 bases lying between them. CDR3 size: 15 residues. Germline-derived CDR1 and CDR2 are GTSNPN and SVGIG (reference sequence). The CDR3 nucleotides are TGTGCCTGGAGTGTACCCCCCCCCGGGAGCTACGAGCAGTACTTC. It yields the protein CAWSVPPPGSYEQYF.